Listed below are T cell receptor beta chains from one sample, sequenced in a study of beta chain features in type 1 diabetes. TCRdb's table, derived via immunoSEQ multiplex PCR, lists solely in-frame clones and lacks some. The sample shows a few hundred thousand clones, roughly 13% of them seen only once. Specimen: naive CD4+ T cells from blood. These receptors came from a man aged 30-40 years with type 1 diabetes. CDR3s include the opening cysteine and the closing phenylalanine or tryptophan. A D gene is named only where the DNA matches it firmly. Only part of the rows carry a size: once, few, many, or a class if the clone is expanded.

J gene | clone size | V gene | D gene | CDR3 protein | CDR3 DNA
TRBJ2-1 | . | TRBV5-1 | . | CASSLGQHNEQFF | TGCGCCAGCAGCTTGGGACAGCACAATGAGCAGTTCTTC
TRBJ2-7 | few | TRBV5-6 | . | CASSLVTNEQYF | TGTGCCAGCAGCTTGGTTACTAACGAGCAGTACTTC
TRBJ2-1 | . | TRBV28 | TRBD1 | CASTVPGQGLNEQFF | TGTGCCAGCACAGTACCGGGACAGGGACTCAATGAGCAGTTCTTC
TRBJ1-1 | few | TRBV5-1 | TRBD1 | CASSSGTGNTEAFF | TGCGCCAGCAGCTCGGGGACAGGGAACACTGAAGCTTTCTTT
TRBJ2-1 | few | TRBV5-5 | TRBD2 | CASSLVAGAYNEQFF | TGTGCCAGCAGCTTGGTAGCGGGAGCATACAATGAGCAGTTCTTC
TRBJ1-4 | . | TRBV7-9 | TRBD1 | CASSTGQGSREKLFF | TGTGCCAGCAGCACAGGACAGGGGTCAAGGGAAAAACTGTTTTTT
TRBJ2-5 | few | TRBV28 | TRBD1 | CAIHGTGDWETQYF | TGTGCCATCCACGGGACAGGGGATTGGGAGACCCAGTACTTC
TRBJ1-2 | . | TRBV28 | . | CASRLGGGGYGYTF | TGTGCCAGCAGACTGGGGGGGGGCGGATATGGCTACACCTTC
TRBJ1-2 | few | TRBV9 | . | CASSVASGDYGYTF | TGTGCCAGCAGCGTAGCATCAGGGGACTATGGCTACACCTTC
TRBJ2-7 | few | TRBV7-3 | TRBD1 | CASSTGQGNYEQYF | TGTGCCAGCAGCACCGGACAGGGGAACTACGAGCAGTACTTC
TRBJ2-1 | few | TRBV5-4 | TRBD2 | CASSPPGRVYNEQFF | TGTGCCAGCAGCCCGCCCGGGAGGGTTTACAATGAGCAGTTCTTC
TRBJ2-1 | . | TRBV9 | . | CASSVASTAPNEQFF | TGTGCCAGCAGCGTAGCCTCGACAGCCCCCAATGAGCAGTTCTTC
TRBJ2-3 | . | TRBV25-1 | . | CASSEYRGVTDTQYF | TGTGCCAGCAGTGAATATCGGGGAGTGACAGATACGCAGTATTTT
TRBJ2-1 | . | TRBV9 | . | CASSRRLNNEQFF | TGTGCCAGCAGCAGACGACTGAACAATGAGCAGTTCTTC
TRBJ2-7 | few | TRBV18 | TRBD1 | CASSHGTVGYEQYF | TGTGCCAGCTCACACGGGACAGTGGGCTACGAGCAGTACTTC
TRBJ2-7 | . | TRBV5-1 | . | CASSPAFGTYSYEQYF | TGCGCCAGCAGCCCAGCTTTCGGGACATATTCCTACGAGCAGTACTTC
TRBJ1-4 | . | TRBV30 | TRBD1 | CAWSVRDREDEKLFF | TGTGCCTGGAGTGTACGGGACAGGGAGGATGAAAAACTGTTTTTT
TRBJ2-7 | . | TRBV18 | . | CASSSIEQNEQYF | TGTGCCAGCTCGTCCATTGAACAGAACGAGCAGTACTTC
TRBJ2-1 | few | TRBV9 | TRBD1 | CASSVVGGRSEQFF | TGTGCCAGCAGCGTAGTAGGGGGCCGGAGTGAGCAGTTCTTC
TRBJ2-5 | few | TRBV30 | . | CAWSGGWVKETQYF | TGTGCCTGGAGTGGAGGGTGGGTCAAAGAGACCCAGTACTTC
TRBJ2-6 | . | TRBV6-1 | TRBD1 | CASTQGASGANVLTF | TGTGCCAGCACCCAGGGGGCCTCTGGGGCCAACGTCCTGACTTTC
TRBJ2-1 | . | TRBV7-3 | . | CASSQSGDNEQFF | TGTGCCAGCAGCCAGTCGGGGGACAATGAGCAGTTCTTC
TRBJ2-6 | . | TRBV5-1 | . | CASSLMGGESSGANVLTF | TGCGCCAGCAGCTTGATGGGGGGTGAGAGCTCTGGGGCCAACGTCCTGACTTTC
TRBJ2-7 | few | TRBV7-9 | . | CASRESSYEQYF | TGTGCCAGCAGGGAGAGCTCCTACGAGCAGTACTTC
TRBJ2-5 | . | TRBV5-1 | TRBD1 | CASRERGQVEETQYF | TGCGCCAGCAGGGAAAGGGGGCAAGTAGAGGAGACCCAGTACTTC
TRBJ2-1 | . | TRBV4-3 | TRBD2 | CASSQAGGRSYNEQFF | TGCGCCAGCAGCCAAGCTGGCGGGAGGTCCTACAATGAGCAGTTCTTC
TRBJ2-3 | . | TRBV5-1 | . | CASSLGAGMATDTQYF | TGCGCCAGCAGCTTGGGCGCAGGGATGGCGACAGATACGCAGTATTTT
TRBJ2-7 | few | TRBV29-1 | . | CSAARGTSYEQYF | TGCAGCGCCGCAAGGGGGACCTCCTACGAGCAGTACTTC
TRBJ2-2 | few | TRBV9 | TRBD2 | CASSVGGLDTGELFF | TGTGCCAGCAGCGTGGGTGGACTAGACACCGGGGAGCTGTTTTTT
TRBJ2-2 | . | TRBV6-5 | TRBD2 | CASRPLAGRTGELFF | TGTGCCAGCAGGCCCTTAGCGGGACGGACCGGGGAGCTGTTTTTT
TRBJ2-7 | . | TRBV29-1 | . | CSVVFHGGPKWNEQYF | TGCAGCGTTGTGTTCCATGGAGGCCCGAAGTGGAACGAGCAGTACTTC
TRBJ1-5 | few | TRBV7-6 | . | CASSPIQSEPQHF | TGTGCCAGCAGCCCCATTCAATCAGAGCCCCAGCATTTT
TRBJ2-1 | few | TRBV2 | . | CASNLLSGGLDEQFF | TGTGCCAGCAACCTCCTATCCGGAGGCCTCGATGAGCAGTTCTTC
TRBJ2-1 | . | TRBV7-2 | . | CASSPDYYNEQFF | TGTGCCAGCAGCCCGGACTACTACAATGAGCAGTTCTTC
TRBJ2-6 | . | TRBV19 | TRBD1 | CASSTGQGQGANVLTF | TGTGCCAGTAGTACGGGACAGGGGCAGGGGGCCAACGTCCTGACTTTC
TRBJ2-4 | . | TRBV25-1 | TRBD2 | CASSRGGHNIQYF | TGTGCCAGCAGTCGGGGGGGCCACAACATTCAGTACTTC
TRBJ2-7 | few | TRBV5-1 | . | CASTEDPSGEQYF | TGCGCCAGCACCGAGGATCCTTCGGGCGAGCAGTACTTC
TRBJ2-3 | . | TRBV6-5 | TRBD2 | CASSYSASGSTDTQYF | TGTGCCAGCAGTTACTCCGCTAGCGGGAGCACAGATACGCAGTATTTT
TRBJ2-3 | few | TRBV6-5 | . | CASSPDNRNTDTQYF | TGTGCCAGCAGCCCCGACAATAGAAACACAGATACGCAGTATTTT
TRBJ2-1 | . | TRBV27 | . | CASSRSTARRVTQFF | TGTGCCAGCAGTCGATCGACAGCAAGGAGGGTGACACAGTTCTTC
TRBJ2-1 | few | TRBV7-3 | TRBD2 | CASSLWSSGIDEQFF | TGTGCCAGCAGCTTATGGTCTAGCGGGATTGATGAGCAGTTCTTC
TRBJ2-5 | . | TRBV28 | TRBD2 | CASSRLAQETQYF | TGTGCCAGCAGTAGACTAGCGCAAGAGACCCAGTACTTC
TRBJ2-7 | few | TRBV19 | . | CASSIQGAGWDEQYF | TGTGCCAGTAGTATACAGGGCGCAGGGTGGGACGAGCAGTACTTC
TRBJ2-7 | few | TRBV28 | . | CASSRQRSSYEQYF | TGTGCCAGCAGTCGCCAACGGAGCTCCTACGAGCAGTACTTC
TRBJ1-4 | . | TRBV28 | TRBD1 | CASRTGGEEKLFF | TGTGCCAGCAGAACAGGGGGAGAAGAAAAACTGTTTTTT
TRBJ2-3 | . | TRBV28 | . | CATVGGGAPRDTQYF | TGTGCCACCGTGGGGGGGGGCGCTCCCAGAGATACGCAGTATTTT
TRBJ2-5 | . | TRBV13 | TRBD1 | CASSLRTGMRETQYF | TGTGCCAGCAGCCTTCGGACAGGGATGAGGGAGACCCAGTACTTC
TRBJ2-3 | . | TRBV7-2 | . | CASSFRGTDTQYF | TGTGCCAGCAGCTTCCGGGGCACAGATACGCAGTATTTT
TRBJ2-7 | few | TRBV30 | TRBD2 | CAWTIRTSGRYEQYF | TGTGCCTGGACCATAAGGACTAGCGGGAGGTACGAGCAGTACTTC